Sequencing of this T cell receptor (beta chain) was carried out in a study of shared clonotypes between healthy human individuals (dated by TCRdb to 2020 to 2022). About the study as a whole: The cohort included three men and a couple of women between 18 and 49 years of age. For each donor, CD4 naive and CD4 memory were each run on three plates, CD8 naive on two plates, and CD8 memory on one plate. To estimate repertoire size and how much clonotypes are shared between individuals, the study performed deep sequencing of blood TCR repertoires from about five healthy adults. To increase sequencing depth and limit assay-specific biases, TCR repertoire library preparation and sequencing were carried out by different laboratories using diverse techniques. Between about 0.9 and 10 billion PBMCs per donor were obtained by leukapheresis. Broader findings and caveats from the paper: Because the study included a small number of donors, the genetic and exposure-history diversity represented was limited. Higher generation probabilities were observed for clonotypes shared by all four sorted-subset donors than for non-shared clonotypes. Pairwise subsampling indicated that sequencing depth was expected to affect the degree of clonotype sharing among donors. When a handful of donors were compared, the shared fraction of clonotypes was around 4.6% for naive CD4, 3% to 4% for naive CD8, 2% to 2.5% for memory CD4, and 0.4% for memory CD8. Naive subsets generally had larger estimated clonotype richness than memory subsets. Even with the large sequencing depth, rarefaction of the sorted-subset datasets indicated that sequencing was incomplete. Sampling was limited to blood, and TCR repertoires in tissue likely differ from TCR repertoires in blood.

The donors were healthy, HIV-negative adults with no recently reported acute infections or vaccinations. All donors were Caucasian adults living in Nashville, Tennessee, USA. CD4+ T cells were enriched by magnetic negative selection; naive cells were then positively selected on CD45RA, and the negative fraction formed the memory subset. Blood was collected by leukapheresis, and PBMCs were isolated by Ficoll-Histopaque density gradient centrifugation and then cryopreserved in liquid nitrogen vapor phase. Purity and quantity of every magnetically sorted T cell population were checked by analytical flow cytometry. From each sorted fraction, genomic DNA was isolated and quantified by UV absorbance on a Nanodrop 2000c. TCR CDR3 regions were amplified from genomic DNA by multiplex PCR using the deep immunoSEQ assay. Extracted genomic DNA from each cell subset was spread evenly across all wells of several immunoSEQ 96-well plates, with each plate serving as a replicate. Each replicate PCR for sorted subsets received around 0.2 ug genomic DNA, equal to tens of thousands of T cell genomes. The purified libraries were quantified using a Qubit 3.0 fluorometer, sized with a Bioanalyzer 2100, and then quantified again using the KAPA Library Quantification kit. Each immunoSEQ 96-well plate was sequenced on its own single-read 150-cycle Illumina NextSeq 550 flow cell. The authors' analysis ran thus. Because the immunoSEQ output included only junctional sequences and no quality scores, the filtering could not be the same as the filtering used for full-length reads. To assign V/J genes and CDR3, sequences were annotated using PyIR, a Python wrapper for IgBLAST v1.9, with IMGT germline references. Reads were removed for weak V/J assignments (E-value above 1e-6), missing CDR3, stop codons, out-of-frame junctions, or ambiguous translated residues. V3J clonotypes were defined by identical inferred V gene, J gene, and CDR3 amino acid sequence. Percentage overlap between repertoires was calculated by dividing the number of shared unique clonotypes by the size of the smaller repertoire. Richness of each repertoire was evaluated using RTK rarefaction, the Chao1 estimator, and Recon v2.1 estimates of unobserved clonotypes. Generation probabilities were computed with OLGA for all TCRbeta clonotypes obtained by the gDNA method from several donors. The source is immuneACCESS, and TCRdb retained only in-frame sequences with V and J called. Part of the clones is not carried over; for the studies checked, unresolved V genes explain less than half of this, and the remainder is unexplained. The V and J calls and clone size were taken over from that table, and D and trimming were inferred from the DNA. Across this sample there are 2 million or so clones, with about 95% seen only once. Around 0.13% of the sample is taken by the ten largest.

Points on this clone: Its antigen is not yet known. No base-level quality is on record; no much larger clone is a single base apart.

From its cysteine to its phenylalanine, the CDR3 spans 16 amino acids. The only DNA kept is the CDR3, 48 bases in frame from the first base. Taken from the germline V gene, the CDR1 and CDR2 loops are SGHRS and YFSETQ. The germline V end is reduced by 4 bases and the J end by 3 bases; junction bases left unmatched: 13. The chain employs TRBV5-1 and TRBJ2-7; 7 bases in the middle match TRBD1. The sequence came from a man younger than 30 in good health. The sample was naive CD4+ T cells sorted from blood. The cell subset or site label of this sample denotes: CD45RA+ positively selected. DNA sequence: TGCGCCAGCAGCACCGGGACAGCCATATCAAACTACGAGCAGTACTTC. This yields the protein CASSTGTAISNYEQYF. Extended through the reference TRBV5-1 and TRBJ2-7 proteins, this CDR3 yields the full variable domain: KAGVTQTPRYLIKTRGQQVTLSCSPISGHRSVSWYQQTPGQGLQFLFEYFSETQRNKGNFPGRFSGRQFSNSRSEMNVSTLELGDSALYLCASSTGTAISNYEQYFGPGTRLTVT.